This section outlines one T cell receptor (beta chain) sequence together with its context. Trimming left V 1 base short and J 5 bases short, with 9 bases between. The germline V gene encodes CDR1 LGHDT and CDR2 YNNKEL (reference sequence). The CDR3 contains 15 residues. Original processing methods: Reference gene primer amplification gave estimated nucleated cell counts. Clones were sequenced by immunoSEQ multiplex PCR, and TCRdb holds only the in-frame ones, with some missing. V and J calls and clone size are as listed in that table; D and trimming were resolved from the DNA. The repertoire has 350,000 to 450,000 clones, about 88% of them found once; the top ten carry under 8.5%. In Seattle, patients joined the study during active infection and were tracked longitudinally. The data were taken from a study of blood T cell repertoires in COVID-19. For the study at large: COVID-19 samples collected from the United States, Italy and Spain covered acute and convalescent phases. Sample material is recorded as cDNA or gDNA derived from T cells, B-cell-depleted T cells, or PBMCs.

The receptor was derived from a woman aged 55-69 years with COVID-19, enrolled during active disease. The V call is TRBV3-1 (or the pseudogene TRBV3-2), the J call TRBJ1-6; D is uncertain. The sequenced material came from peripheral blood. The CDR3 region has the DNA TGTGCCAGCAGCCAAGCGGAACGGGATAATTCACCCCTCCACTTT. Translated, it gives CASSQAERDNSPLHF.